The clone carrying this TCR beta chain was detected only once. Its antigen is unidentified. Repertoires were generated with immunoSEQ multiplex PCR, while TCRdb's copy carries only in-frame clones and drops some. The data show around 140,000 clones, approximately 90% seen once. Trimming pared 0 bases from V and 5 bases from J, leaving 7 bases between. Germline V CDR1 and CDR2: SGHTA, FQGNSA. This CDR3 is 13 amino acids long. The data belong to a study of T cell responses to AZD1222 COVID-19 vaccine. General observations from the study: White British people made up most donors, females outnumbered males, and clonal diversity was possibly underestimated. At baseline, just a handful of AZD1222 recipients tested seropositive. Reportedly, close to half of spike-specific TCRs are directed against unmutated variant regions.

The material was peripheral blood, obtained on day 0 of AZD1222 vaccination. The sequence came from an adult in good health. The chain carries TRBV7-2 and TRBJ1-2, with D hard to call. The CDR3 bases are TGTGCCAGCAGCTTAGCGGGGTCATATGGCTACACCTTC. This sequence encodes CASSLAGSYGYTF.